What follows are 30 T cell receptor beta chains derived from one specimen sequenced in a study of shared clonotypes between healthy human individuals. TCRdb's table, derived via immunoSEQ multiplex PCR, lists solely in-frame clones and lacks some. The table shows about 2 million clones, with about 95% occurring only once. The naive CD8 subset, CD45RO-negative cells positively selected for CCR7, excluded terminally differentiated effector memory CD45RA+ cells. Sequences were obtained from naive CD8+ T cells sorted from blood. These TCRs come from a man between 18 and 35 years old in good health.

This chain links TRBV5-5 with TRBJ1-6, with D possibly TRBD1 on 6 matching bases. The CDR3 runs to 18 residues. Deletions cut 6 bases from V and 0 bases from J, with 19 bases between. The V gene's germline CDR1 is SGHKS and CDR2 YYEKEE (reference sequence). The CDR3 nucleotides are TGTGCCAGCACTGATAGACAGGAGGGGATCTCCTATAATTCACCCCTCCACTTT. This encodes CASTDRQEGISYNSPLHF.

V is TRBV15 and J is TRBJ2-7; 9 bases agree with TRBD1. The length of the CDR3 is 15 residues. V lost 3 bases and J lost 3; bases outside the gene matches: 6. The germline gives CDR1 LNHNV, CDR2 YYDKDF (reference sequence). The CDR3 protein is CATSSLGTGIYEQYF. As DNA, the CDR3 is TGTGCCACCAGCAGTCTCGGGACAGGGATCTACGAGCAGTACTTC. The variable domain in full, with the rest retrieved from reference TRBV15 and TRBJ2-7, is DAMVIQNPRYQVTQFGKPVTLSCSQTLNHNVMYWYQQKSSQAPKLLFHYYDKDFNNEADTPDNFQSRRPNTSFCFLDIRSPGLGDTAMYLCATSSLGTGIYEQYFGPGTRLTVT.

Notes on this clone: Other nucleotide sequences in the sample specify the same CDR3. This chain's CDR3 is CASSLDGEETQYF. The DNA of the CDR3 is TGTGCCAGCAGCTTGGACGGTGAAGAGACCCAGTACTTC. The V gene is TRBV5-4, the J gene TRBJ2-5, with D hard to call. The CDR3 contains 13 residues. Germline lookup yields CDR1 SGHNT and CDR2 YYREEE (reference sequence). Trimming took 0 bases from V and 3 from J, leaving 6 bases between them.

This sequence joins TRBV6-5 and TRBJ2-7; D unresolved. Germline V gene sequence: CDR1 MNHEY, CDR2 SVGAGI. V lost 0 bases to trimming and J lost 2 bases, with 14 bases between them. CDR3 length: 16 amino acids. CDR3: CASSYSKSEKTYEQYF. As DNA, the CDR3 is TGTGCCAGCAGTTACTCGAAGTCAGAAAAAACCTACGAGCAGTACTTC.

The chain combines TRBV5-4 with TRBJ2-6; 7 bases map to TRBD1. CDR1 and CDR2 from the germline V gene are SGHNT and YYREEE (reference sequence). The V segment lost 3 bases and the J segment 2 bases; nucleotides outside the gene matches: 2. The CDR3 sequence is 15 residues long. In DNA form, the CDR3 reads TGTGCCAGCAGCTCCCAGGGGGCTGGGGCCAACGTCCTGACTTTC. Its translation: CASSSQGAGANVLTF.

This chain links TRBV30 with TRBJ1-1, with D unclear. Germline CDR1 and CDR2: GTSNPN and SVGIG (reference sequence). This CDR3 is 12 amino acids long. V was trimmed by 1 base and J by 1 base, leaving 4 bases between them. The CDR3 loop reads CAWSEQNTEAFF. The DNA for the CDR3 is TGTGCCTGGAGTGAACAGAACACTGAAGCTTTCTTT.

The table lists this clone with a few counts. This chain connects TRBV30 to TRBJ2-2, with D tentatively TRBD1 or TRBD2 (6 bases each). The CDR3 has 14 residues. Germline V lookup: CDR1 GTSNPN, CDR2 SVGIG (reference sequence). V gave up 0 bases and J gave up 4 bases, with 9 bases separating them. The CDR3 sequence is CAWSVGGGTGELFF. The CDR3 bases are TGTGCCTGGAGTGTGGGGGGCGGCACCGGGGAGCTGTTTTTT.

In DNA form, the CDR3 reads TGCGCCAGCAGACAACTCCGGGACAGAAACACCGGGGAGCTGTTTTTT. This sequence encodes CASRQLRDRNTGELFF. The V gene is TRBV5-1, the J gene TRBJ2-2, with TRBD1 matching 7 bases. J gave up 2 bases and V 5 bases, and 9 bases lay outside the gene matches. Per the germline V gene, CDR1 is SGHRS and CDR2 is YFSETQ. The CDR3 sequence is 16 residues long. Full variable domain (missing parts from reference TRBV5-1 and TRBJ2-2): KAGVTQTPRYLIKTRGQQVTLSCSPISGHRSVSWYQQTPGQGLQFLFEYFSETQRNKGNFPGRFSGRQFSNSRSEMNVSTLELGDSALYLCASRQLRDRNTGELFFGEGSRLTVL.

The J gene is TRBJ1-1, the V gene TRBV30; D is unresolved. V gave up 3 bases and J gave up 5 bases, with 13 bases separating them. Germline lookup yields CDR1 GTSNPN and CDR2 SVGIG (reference sequence). CDR3 length: 13 amino acids. CDR3 region: CAWSPAGGTEAFF. The CDR3 region has the DNA TGTGCCTGGAGCCCGGCAGGAGGGACTGAAGCTTTCTTT.

The chain uses TRBV7-2 and TRBJ2-3; 8 bases map to TRBD2. The CDR3 sequence is 16 residues long. Germline V lookup: CDR1 SGHTA, CDR2 FQGNSA. The ends lost 4 bases at V and 4 bases at J; junction bases unmatched: 10. CDR3 in amino acids: CASSWDGRAEADTQYF. The DNA of the CDR3 is TGTGCCAGCAGCTGGGACGGGAGGGCCGAGGCAGATACGCAGTATTTT. Drawing the rest from reference TRBV7-2 and TRBJ2-3, the complete variable domain is GAGVSQSPSNKVTEKGKDVELRCDPISGHTALYWYRQSLGQGLEFLIYFQGNSAPDKSGLPSDRFSAERTGGSVSTLTIQRTQQEDSAVYLCASSWDGRAEADTQYFGPGTRLTVL.

The CDR3 DNA sequence: TGTGCCAGCAGTTCTCAGCGTGTTTGGGAGATGACTTACACAGATACGCAGTATTTT. It is translated as CASSSQRVWEMTYTDTQYF. This chain joins TRBV28 and TRBJ2-3; possible D gene TRBD2, 5 bases. The CDR3 covers 19 residues. The germline CDR1 and CDR2 sequences are MDHEN and SYDVKM. V lost 4 bases to trimming and J lost 2 bases, with 25 bases between them.

The rearrangement links TRBV5-4 to TRBJ2-7; a possible D gene is TRBD1 (6 bases). This CDR3 contains 14 residues. Trimming pared 0 bases from V and 6 bases from J, leaving 13 bases between. The V gene's germline CDR1 is SGHNT and CDR2 YYREEE (reference sequence). The chain's CDR3 is CASSLDQGKTEQYF. The CDR3 nucleotides read TGTGCCAGCAGCTTGGATCAGGGGAAGACCGAGCAGTACTTC.

The chain is built from TRBV14 and TRBJ2-1, with D unresolved. Per the germline V gene, CDR1 is SGHDN and CDR2 is FVKESK. Trimming took 0 bases from V and 2 from J, leaving 11 bases between them. This CDR3 is 16 amino acids long. The CDR3 bases are TGTGCCAGCAGCCAAGATAATGGACCGGCCTACAATGAGCAGTTCTTC. It is translated as CASSQDNGPAYNEQFF.

As to this clone: Other DNA sequences of this sample code for an identical CDR3. The V gene is TRBV9, the J gene TRBJ1-5, with a possible D match to TRBD1 (6 bases). Trimming removed 4 bases at V and 1 base at J, with 12 bases between. The CDR3 extends over 15 amino acids. Germline CDR1 SGDLS, CDR2 YYNGEE. The CDR3 here is CASSSEGVSNQPQHF. The CDR3 region has the DNA TGTGCCAGCAGCTCCGAGGGGGTGAGCAATCAGCCCCAGCATTTT.

V gene TRBV7-9 combines with J gene TRBJ2-7; D gene ambiguous. Germline-derived CDR1 and CDR2 are SEHNR and FQNEAQ (reference sequence). The ends were cut back, 4 bases at V and 5 bases at J, with 9 bases in the middle. CDR3 length: 12 amino acids. The CDR3 is CASSSDPNEQYF. CDR3 nucleotides: TGTGCCAGCAGCTCAGACCCCAACGAGCAGTACTTC.

The V gene is TRBV7-9, the J gene TRBJ1-3; D uncertain. The CDR3 runs to 15 residues. The germline CDR1 and CDR2 sequences are SEHNR and FQNEAQ (reference sequence). The germline V and J ends were trimmed by 5 bases and 0 bases, with 11 bases remaining between them. The CDR3 loop is CASSPLWASGNTIYF. CDR3 nucleotides: TGTGCCAGCAGCCCCCTTTGGGCCTCTGGAAACACCATATATTTT.

The gene calls are TRBV27 and TRBJ2-7; D is unresolved. The germline gives CDR1 MNHEY, CDR2 SMNVEV (reference sequence). V was shortened by 6 bases and J by 4 bases, with 10 bases between the two germline ends. The CDR3 spans 12 residues. This CDR3 reads CASSHSLYEQYF. The CDR3 DNA is TGTGCCAGCAGCCATAGTCTGTACGAGCAGTACTTC.

A single count supports this clone. The rearrangement links TRBV6-1 to TRBJ2-7; the D gene is possibly TRBD1 (6 bases). There are 13 residues in the CDR3. The V gene lost 8 bases and the J gene lost 0 bases, with 11 bases spanning the gap. The V gene's germline CDR1 is MNHNS and CDR2 SASEGT. CDR3 bases: TGTGCCAGCCGACGGACAGCCTCCTACGAGCAGTACTTC. It specifies CASRRTASYEQYF.

The CDR3 bases are TGTGCCTCATCACAGGGGGCTCCTGAAGCTTTCTTT. Its protein product is CASSQGAPEAFF. The chain is built from TRBV9 and TRBJ1-1, with 9 bases lining up with TRBD1. Trimming took 10 bases from V and 6 from J; bases not matched to a gene: 7. The germline gives CDR1 SGDLS, CDR2 YYNGEE. The CDR3 is 12 residues long.

The V gene is TRBV5-1, the J gene TRBJ2-7; D is possibly TRBD1 (5 bases). The CDR3 consists of 15 residues. Germline loops: CDR1 SGHRS, CDR2 YFSETQ. The V gene lost 3 bases and the J gene lost 0 bases, with 13 bases spanning the gap. DNA of the CDR3: TGCGCCAGCAGCTGGACATCCCGGAGCTCCTACGAGCAGTACTTC. It yields the protein CASSWTSRSSYEQYF.

As DNA, the CDR3 is TGTGCCTGGAGTGAGGGCACTTCAGATACGCAGTATTTT. Amino acid sequence: CAWSEGTSDTQYF. The chain combines TRBV30 with TRBJ2-3; the D is unclear. CDR3 size: 13 residues. V shed 1 base and J shed 4 bases, with 9 bases lying between them. CDR1 and CDR2 from the germline V gene are GTSNPN and SVGIG (reference sequence).

The CDR3 loop is CASSIDPDYGYTF. The CDR3 nucleotides are TGTGCCAGTAGTATAGACCCTGACTATGGCTACACCTTC. The chain joins TRBV19 to TRBJ1-2; D not certain. Germline lookup yields CDR1 LNHDA and CDR2 SQIVND (reference sequence). Trimming took 0 bases from V and 3 from J, leaving 5 bases between them. This CDR3 is 13 amino acids long.

J is TRBJ2-7 and V is TRBV7-9; the D gene is possibly TRBD1 (6 bases). V lost 5 bases to trimming and J lost 2 bases, with 16 bases between them. The germline V gene encodes CDR1 SEHNR and CDR2 FQNEAQ (reference sequence). The CDR3 runs 15 residues. As DNA, the CDR3 is TGTGCCAGCAGCGGGGGACAATCGTTAACCTACGAGCAGTACTTC. Its protein is CASSGGQSLTYEQYF.

V gene TRBV18 combines with J gene TRBJ2-2; 11 positions match TRBD2. Trimming removed 2 bases from V and 4 bases from J; junction bases left unmatched: 9. Germline V gene lookup returns CDR1 KGHSH and CDR2 LQKENI. The CDR3 extends over 18 amino acids. As DNA, the CDR3 is TGTGCCAGCTCACCATGGAGTCTAGCGGGAGGAAGCACCGGGGAGCTGTTTTTT. Translated, it gives CASSPWSLAGGSTGELFF. The complete variable domain, with remaining parts taken from reference TRBV18 and TRBJ2-2, reads NAGVMQNPRHLVRRRGQEARLRCSPMKGHSHVYWYRQLPEEGLKFMVYLQKENIIDESGMPKERFSAEFPKEGPSILRIQQVVRGDSAAYFCASSPWSLAGGSTGELFFGEGSRLTVL.

The chain carries TRBV19 and TRBJ2-5; no definite D call. The V and J ends lost 5 bases and 5 bases respectively, with 12 bases between them. The CDR3 contains 13 residues. Germline V CDR1 and CDR2: LNHDA, SQIVND (reference sequence). This CDR3 is CASSPSPAETQYF. The CDR3 DNA is TGTGCCAGTAGTCCTTCCCCGGCGGAGACCCAGTACTTC.

The V and J genes are TRBV10-2 and TRBJ2-6; the D gene could be TRBD1 or TRBD2 (6 bases each). Trimming removed 4 bases from V and 2 bases from J, with 9 bases in between. The germline CDR1 and CDR2 sequences are WSHSY and SAAADI. The CDR3 loop spans 15 amino acids. The CDR3 sequence is CASSGGGPGANVLTF. The DNA of the CDR3 is TGCGCCAGCAGTGGAGGGGGGCCTGGGGCCAACGTCCTGACTTTC.

The gene calls are TRBV9 and TRBJ2-3; 12 bases map to TRBD2. CDR3 length equals 15 residues. V shed 2 bases, J shed 6 bases, and the junction held 4 bases outside the gene matches. Germline CDR1 is SGDLS and CDR2 is YYNGEE. DNA for the CDR3: TGTGCCAGCAGCGTGCTAGCGGGAGGGCCCGATACGCAGTATTTT. Translation gives CASSVLAGGPDTQYF.

In regard to this clone: In the same sample, other DNA sequences code for this CDR3. The rearrangement uses TRBV27 and TRBJ2-7; D remains ambiguous. The V end lost 4 bases, the J end lost 2 bases, and 3 bases lay between the germline ends. This CDR3 contains 11 residues. The germline V gene has CDR1 MNHEY and CDR2 SMNVEV (reference sequence). As DNA, the CDR3 is TGTGCCAGCAGTTCTACCTACGAGCAGTACTTC. Residues: CASSSTYEQYF.

J is TRBJ2-1 and V is TRBV30; D possibly corresponds to TRBD2 (5 bases). Germline V gives CDR1 GTSNPN, CDR2 SVGIG (reference sequence). With 4 bases removed from V and 9 bases from J, the gap between germline ends came to 10 bases. The CDR3 extends over 11 amino acids. Here the CDR3 reads CAWNEGGEQFF. The CDR3 region has the DNA TGTGCCTGGAATGAAGGAGGTGAGCAGTTCTTC.

The rearrangement uses TRBV5-6 and TRBJ1-5; a possible D gene is TRBD1 (6 bases). The V and J ends lost 2 bases and 0 bases respectively, with 12 bases between them. The CDR3 is 16 residues long. Per the germline V gene, CDR1 is SGHDT and CDR2 is YYEEEE. The CDR3 here is CASSLGGQYSNQPQHF. The CDR3 bases are TGTGCCAGCAGCTTAGGAGGACAGTATAGCAATCAGCCCCAGCATTTT.